This entry lists 23 T cell receptor beta chains sequenced from one sample in a study of early T cells in non-severe SARS-CoV-2 infection. TCRdb re-analysed the 5' RACE reads in MiXCR, keeping a single row per CDR3 protein. This table has about 61,000 distinct CDR3 sequences, 10% to 14% appearing once. Sample: whole blood. The receptors shown here come from an adult who was a healthcare worker with PCR-confirmed SARS-CoV-2 infection or an uninfected control (not recorded which).

This chain links TRBV5-1 with TRBJ2-1; D is undetermined. V was trimmed by 1 base and J by 3 bases, leaving 11 bases between them. Germline assignment: CDR1 SGHRS and CDR2 YFSETQ. The CDR3 has 15 residues. As DNA, the CDR3 is TGCGCCAGCAGCTTGTACGACAAGATCTACAATGAGCAGTTCTTC. Amino acids: CASSLYDKIYNEQFF.

The rearrangement uses TRBV12-3 or TRBV12-4 and TRBJ1-2; unclear D gene. Deletions cut 3 bases from V and 0 bases from J, with 8 bases between. The CDR3 length is 14 residues. CDR3 nucleotide sequence: TGTGCCAGCAGTTTTAAGGCCACTAACTATGGCTACACCTTC. Translated, it gives CASSFKATNYGYTF.

The chain links TRBV6-6 to TRBJ2-3; the D gene is possibly TRBD2 (5 bases). Germline loops: CDR1 MNHNY, CDR2 SVGAGI (reference sequence). V gave up 0 bases and J gave up 6 bases, with 16 bases separating them. The CDR3 runs to 16 residues. CDR3 in DNA: TGTGCCAGCAGTTACTCGGGTGGGTTAGGCGGGGATACGCAGTATTTT. Translated: CASSYSGGLGGDTQYF.

In this sample, this clonotype turned up many times. This chain links TRBV5-4 with TRBJ2-1, with TRBD2 matching over 9 bases. The junction had 6 bases not matched to a gene; V was cut back by 4 bases and J by 4 bases. Looked up from germline, CDR1 is SGHNT and CDR2 is YYREEE (reference sequence). The CDR3 has 15 residues. CDR3 loop: CASSPYGLAYNEQFF. CDR3 bases: TGTGCCAGCAGCCCCTACGGACTAGCGTACAATGAGCAGTTCTTC.

This clonotype showed up many times. V is TRBV7-9 and J is TRBJ1-1; D might be TRBD1 (5 bases). Per germline, CDR1 SEHNR and CDR2 FQNEAQ (reference sequence). CDR3 size: 14 residues. The germline V and J ends were trimmed by 2 bases and 1 base, with 8 bases remaining between them. CDR3 nucleotide sequence: TGTGCCAGCAGCTTAAGACAGACGAACACTGAAGCTTTCTTT. Protein sequence: CASSLRQTNTEAFF.

This clonotype occurred many times. The gene calls are TRBV6-2 or TRBV6-3 and TRBJ2-7; D might be TRBD1 (5 bases). The CDR3 spans 17 residues. In germline, CDR1 is MNHEY, CDR2 SVGEGT. The V end lost 0 bases, the J end lost 0 bases, and 15 bases lay between the germline ends. The CDR3 nucleotides are TGTGCCAGCAGTTACTCTACCCTAGGGGATCGCTCCTACGAGCAGTACTTC. Amino acids: CASSYSTLGDRSYEQYF.

This clonotype was seen ten or more times. The chain employs TRBV30 and TRBJ2-1, with TRBD2 matching 7 bases. The germline CDR1 and CDR2 sequences are GTSNPN and SVGIG (reference sequence). Germline trimming cut 8 bases from V and 7 bases from J; bases unmatched to any gene: 11. The CDR3 spans 13 residues. The DNA of the CDR3 is TGTGCCCATCCCGGGGCCGGGGGGAATGAGCAGTTCTTC. Translated: CAHPGAGGNEQFF.

This clonotype was observed a handful of times. This chain connects TRBV7-9 to TRBJ2-1; 12 bases line up with TRBD1. The V segment lost 5 bases and the J segment 7 bases; nucleotides outside the gene matches: 9. Germline V gene data show CDR1 as SEHNR and CDR2 as FQNEAQ (reference sequence). This CDR3 spans 16 amino acids. CDR3 nucleotides: TGTGCCAGCAGCCCTCCGGGACAGGGGGCAATTAATGAGCAGTTCTTC. Its protein is CASSPPGQGAINEQFF.

The chain combines TRBV5-5 with TRBJ1-4; D is undetermined. Germline assignment: CDR1 SGHKS and CDR2 YYEKEE (reference sequence). Between the trimmed V and J ends, which lost 1 base and 7 bases, there was a span of 14 bases. The length of the CDR3 is 15 residues. CDR3 sequence reads: CASSLSWQAGEKLFF. CDR3 nucleotides: TGTGCCAGCAGCTTGAGCTGGCAGGCGGGTGAAAAACTGTTTTTT.

The table lists this clonotype with a few counts. CDR3 sequence reads: CASSYSRFGETQYF. The CDR3 nucleotides read TGTGCCAGCAGTTATAGCAGGTTCGGGGAGACCCAGTACTTC. The rearrangement joins TRBV6-2 or TRBV6-3 to TRBJ2-5; D gene uncertain. The V end lost 3 bases, the J end lost 5 bases, and 13 bases lay between the germline ends. The CDR3 covers 14 residues. In germline, CDR1 is MNHEY, CDR2 SVGEGT.

This clonotype was found many times. The chain has TRBV4-3 and TRBJ2-1; 8 positions agree with TRBD2. From germline, CDR1 is LGHNA and CDR2 YSLEER. The CDR3 covers 17 residues. With V trimmed by 3 bases and J by 9 bases, 16 bases remained unmatched. For the CDR3, the DNA is TGCGCCAGCAGCCATGCCTTTGGGACTAGGAAACCGCGTGAGCAGTTCTTC. It is translated as CASSHAFGTRKPREQFF.

This clonotype was counted a few times. This chain uses TRBV12-3 or TRBV12-4 with TRBJ1-5; 7 bases match TRBD1. The CDR3 is made up of 13 amino acids. J gave up 6 bases and V 6 bases, and 5 bases lay outside the gene matches. The CDR3 sequence: CASREDRRQPQHF. DNA of the CDR3: TGTGCCAGCAGGGAGGACAGGCGTCAGCCCCAGCATTTT.

The chain uses TRBV7-8 and TRBJ1-4; D unclear. The V end lost 6 bases, the J end lost 1 base, and 15 bases lay between the germline ends. The CDR3 is 16 residues long. Germline V gene lookup returns CDR1 SGHVS and CDR2 FQNEAQ. The chain's CDR3 is CASRGRIVGTNEKLFF. The CDR3 region has the DNA TGTGCCAGCAGAGGGCGAATTGTGGGAACTAATGAAAAACTGTTTTTT. Variable domain in full (rest from reference TRBV7-8 and TRBJ1-4): GAGVSQSPRYKVAKRGQDVALRCDPISGHVSLFWYQQALGQGPEFLTYFQNEAQLDKSGLPSDRFFAERPEGSVSTLKIQRTQQEDSAVYLCASRGRIVGTNEKLFFGSGTQLSVL.

Many counts were recorded for this clonotype. This CDR3 reads CASSPGGYTF. Written as DNA, the CDR3 is TGTGCCAGCAGCCCGGGAGGCTACACCTTC. The V gene is TRBV9, the J gene TRBJ1-2, with unresolved D. The CDR3 is made up of 10 amino acids. Germline values: CDR1 SGDLS, CDR2 YYNGEE. V dropped 4 bases and J dropped 8 bases, with 6 bases sitting between them.

The J gene is TRBJ2-1, the V gene TRBV7-9, with no clear D. The CDR3 covers 15 residues. Germline V CDR1 and CDR2: SEHNR, FQNEAQ (reference sequence). Trimming left V 3 bases short and J 1 base short, with 10 bases between. CDR3: CASSFAFLSYNEQFF. CDR3 nucleotides: TGTGCCAGCAGCTTCGCGTTTCTTTCCTACAATGAGCAGTTCTTC. Full variable domain (remainder filled in from reference TRBV7-9 and TRBJ2-1): DTGVSQNPRHKITKRGQNVTFRCDPISEHNRLYWYRQTLGQGPEFLTYFQNEAQLEKSRLLSDRFSAERPKGSFSTLEIQRTEQGDSAMYLCASSFAFLSYNEQFFGPGTRLTVL.

The genes are TRBV11-2 and TRBJ2-2; the D gene could be TRBD1 or TRBD2 (5 bases each). Germline V lookup: CDR1 SGHAT, CDR2 FQNNGV. V gave up 4 bases and J gave up 5 bases, with 17 bases separating them. This CDR3 region has 16 residues. Here the CDR3 DNA reads TGTGCCAGCAGCTCAGGGACCATTATTGGGACCGGGGAGCTGTTTTTT. Protein product: CASSSGTIIGTGELFF.

This clonotype was detected ten times or more. One end of the junction varies from germline; a read error may be responsible. The chain links TRBV6-6 to TRBJ2-7, with TRBD2 matching over 7 bases. This CDR3 spans 15 amino acids. Germline lookup yields CDR1 MNHNY and CDR2 SVGAGI (reference sequence). The CDR3 protein is CASSTSPPGLTGCDF. CDR3 in DNA: TGTGCCAGCAGTACTTCCCCTCCGGGACTAACGGGCTGCGACTTC.

This clonotype was counted many times. V usage is TRBV20-1 and J usage is TRBJ2-5; 8 nucleotides align to TRBD1. V dropped 5 bases and J dropped 2; count of bases not matched to a gene: 22. CDR1 is DFQATT and CDR2 is SNEGSKA in the germline V gene (reference sequence). The CDR3 runs 19 residues. Here the CDR3 reads CSALPLSASWTGLQETQYF. Written as DNA, the CDR3 is TGCAGTGCTCTCCCCTTATCGGCTTCCTGGACAGGGCTACAAGAGACCCAGTACTTC.

This clonotype was counted many times. CDR3: CATSRVGIGELFF. CDR3 coding DNA: TGTGCCACCAGCAGAGTTGGGATCGGGGAGCTGTTTTTT. This chain links TRBV15 with TRBJ2-2; no reliable D call. Per germline, CDR1 LNHNV and CDR2 YYDKDF (reference sequence). V lost 1 base and J 7 bases, leaving 7 bases between the germline ends. This CDR3 comprises 13 residues.

This clonotype was seen ten or more times. V gene TRBV10-3 combines with J gene TRBJ1-2; D gene unclear. CDR3 length: 12 residues. CDR1 is ENHRY, CDR2 SYGVKD, per germline. The germline V and J ends were trimmed by 6 bases and 1 base, with 6 bases remaining between them. CDR3 nucleotides: TGTGCCATCAGATGGAGTAACTATGGCTACACCTTC. Protein product: CAIRWSNYGYTF.

The rearrangement links TRBV12-2 to TRBJ2-5. TRBV12-2 is classified as a pseudogene. This CDR3 contains 17 residues. CDR3 protein: CASRSLTTRLQPETQYF. CDR3 nucleotides: TGTGCAAGTCGCTCCCTTACGACCCGACTGCAACCGGAGACCCAGTACTTC.

There are a few counts of this clonotype. V gene TRBV3-1 combines with J gene TRBJ2-1; D gene ambiguous. This CDR3 comprises 14 residues. The V end was cut by 7 bases, the J end by 2 bases, with 12 bases between. CDR1 and CDR2 (germline): LGHDT, YNNKEL (reference sequence). The CDR3 here is CASNFLGTYNEQFF. CDR3 nucleotides: TGTGCCAGCAATTTTCTGGGCACCTACAATGAGCAGTTCTTC.

This clonotype appeared a few times. This chain joins TRBV12-3 or TRBV12-4 and TRBJ1-5; D remains ambiguous. The V gene lost 3 bases and the J gene lost 5 bases, with 11 bases spanning the gap. The CDR3 loop spans 14 amino acids. This CDR3 reads CASSFDRGDQPQHF. DNA of the CDR3: TGTGCCAGCAGTTTCGACCGGGGTGATCAGCCCCAGCATTTT.